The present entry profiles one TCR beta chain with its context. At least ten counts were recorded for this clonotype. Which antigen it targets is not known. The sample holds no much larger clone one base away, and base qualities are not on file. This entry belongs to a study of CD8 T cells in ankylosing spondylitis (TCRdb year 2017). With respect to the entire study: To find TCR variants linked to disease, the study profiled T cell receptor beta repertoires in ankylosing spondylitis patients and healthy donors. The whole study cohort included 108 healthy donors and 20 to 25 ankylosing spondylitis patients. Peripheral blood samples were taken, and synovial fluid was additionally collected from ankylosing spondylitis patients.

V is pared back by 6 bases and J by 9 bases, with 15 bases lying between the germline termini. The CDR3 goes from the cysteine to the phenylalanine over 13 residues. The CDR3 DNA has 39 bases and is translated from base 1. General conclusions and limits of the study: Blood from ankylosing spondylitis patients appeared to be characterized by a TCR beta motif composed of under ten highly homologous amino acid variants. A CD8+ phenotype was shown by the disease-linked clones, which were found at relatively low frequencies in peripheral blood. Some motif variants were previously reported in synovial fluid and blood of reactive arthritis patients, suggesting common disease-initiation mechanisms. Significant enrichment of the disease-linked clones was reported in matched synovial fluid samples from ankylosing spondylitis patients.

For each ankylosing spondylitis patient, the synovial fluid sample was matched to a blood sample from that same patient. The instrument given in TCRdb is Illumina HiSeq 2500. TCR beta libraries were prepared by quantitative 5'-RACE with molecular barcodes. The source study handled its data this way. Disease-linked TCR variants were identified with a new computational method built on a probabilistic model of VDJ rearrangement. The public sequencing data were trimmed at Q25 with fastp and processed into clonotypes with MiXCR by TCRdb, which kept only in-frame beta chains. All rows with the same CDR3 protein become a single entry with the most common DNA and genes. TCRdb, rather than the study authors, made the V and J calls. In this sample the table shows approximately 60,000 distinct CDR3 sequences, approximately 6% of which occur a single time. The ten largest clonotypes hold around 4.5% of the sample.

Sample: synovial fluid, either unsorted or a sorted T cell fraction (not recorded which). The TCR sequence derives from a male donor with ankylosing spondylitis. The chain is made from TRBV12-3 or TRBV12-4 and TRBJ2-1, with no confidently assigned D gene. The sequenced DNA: TGTGCCAGCAGGTCCGTGGGGATGGTTGAGCAGTTCTTC. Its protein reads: CASRSVGMVEQFF.